One T cell receptor (beta chain) is described in this entry. Participant age was roughly 18 to 90 years, and participants resided in roughly 25 US areas. Recovered participants had two consecutive negative NP/OP PCR tests, healthcare professional clearance, or symptom resolution. This entry belongs to a study of blood T cell repertoires in COVID-19. At the level of the study: Acute and convalescent COVID-19 specimens originated in the United States, Italy and Spain. PBMCs, B-cell-depleted T cells, or T cells provided the cDNA or gDNA that made up the material.

Sequencing was performed with immunoSEQ multiplex PCR; in TCRdb, only in-frame clones are kept and a portion is missing. Of around 200,000 clones listed, 85% are singletons. CDR1 SGHTA and CDR2 FQGNSA come from the germline V gene. V gave up 5 bases and J gave up 5 bases, with 14 bases separating them. The CDR3 has 14 amino acids. The clonotype was recovered from a man aged 35-49 years who had recovered from COVID-19. Sequencing was done on a sample of PBMCs or T cells enriched from blood (not recorded which). The chain recombines TRBV7-2 with TRBJ2-3; no definite D call. The CDR3 reads CASSTAQTKDTQYF. The CDR3 DNA sequence: TGTGCCAGCAGCACAGCCCAGACAAAAGATACGCAGTATTTT.